These T cell receptor beta chains were read from a single sample in a study of shared clonotypes between healthy human individuals. The table came from immunoSEQ multiplex PCR; TCRdb's copy has only in-frame clones and leaves some out. Among 1,400,000 or so clones listed, less than 99% were seen once. Material: naive CD4+ T cells sorted from blood. Source of these receptors: a man aged 25 to 45 in good health. Each CDR3 is given with its conserved first and last residue. Each record gives: clone size, V gene, J gene, D gene, CDR3 DNA, CDR3 protein. The D gene is left open where the match is weak. Not every row has a clone size; where given, it reads once, few, many or a size class.

size: once; V: TRBV10-1; J: TRBJ1-2; D: TRBD1; DNA: TGCGCCAGCTTGATACCGGGACAGGGGGCGAACTATGGCTACACCTTC; CDR3: CASLIPGQGANYGYTF
size: -; V: TRBV7-9; J: TRBJ2-7; D: TRBD2; DNA: TGTGCCAGCAGCTTGAGGGCTAGCGGAACCTACGAGCAGTACTTC; CDR3: CASSLRASGTYEQYF
size: -; V: TRBV25-1; J: TRBJ2-3; D: -; DNA: TGTGCCAGCAGTGACCCTAATTCCGCAGATACGCAGTATTTT; CDR3: CASSDPNSADTQYF
size: -; V: TRBV5-1; J: TRBJ1-2; D: -; DNA: TGCGCCAGCAGCTTGGCACAGGGCGATGGCTACACCTTC; CDR3: CASSLAQGDGYTF
size: once; V: TRBV27; J: TRBJ2-5; D: -; DNA: TGTGCCAGCAGCCAGCGACACCGAGAAGAGACCCAGTACTTC; CDR3: CASSQRHREETQYF
size: -; V: TRBV1; J: TRBJ2-3; D: -; DNA: TGCACCAGCAGCCTTTCATGTCTAGCGGGATCCGATACGCAGTATTTT; CDR3: CTSSLSCLAGSDTQYF
size: -; V: TRBV7-2; J: TRBJ2-5; D: -; DNA: TGTGCCAGTTCACGGGCCCCTGGGGTGGAAGAGACCCAGTACTTC; CDR3: CASSRAPGVEETQYF
size: -; V: TRBV6-1; J: TRBJ2-7; D: -; DNA: TGTGCCAGCATCCCAGAGGGGGGGGGCTACGAGCAGTACTTC; CDR3: CASIPEGGGYEQYF
size: -; V: TRBV7-9; J: TRBJ2-7; D: TRBD2; DNA: TGTGCCAGCAGCTTCGGACTAGATGCCTACGAGCAGTACTTC; CDR3: CASSFGLDAYEQYF
size: once; V: TRBV10-3; J: TRBJ2-7; D: -; DNA: TGTGCCATCAGCGGGTCATCGTACGAGCAGTACTTC; CDR3: CAISGSSYEQYF
size: -; V: TRBV19; J: TRBJ2-5; D: -; DNA: TGTGCCAGTAGCCCGGATGGCCTCAAGCAGACCCAGTACTTC; CDR3: CASSPDGLKQTQYF
size: -; V: TRBV7-9; J: TRBJ2-1; D: TRBD2; DNA: TGTGCCAGCAGTAGGACTAGCGGACCCGTGTCAAACAATGAGCAGTTCTTC; CDR3: CASSRTSGPVSNNEQFF
size: -; V: TRBV5-1; J: TRBJ2-2; D: -; DNA: TGCGCCAGCAGCTTGGATTCGGCCTACACCGGGGAGCTGTTTTTT; CDR3: CASSLDSAYTGELFF
size: -; V: TRBV28; J: TRBJ2-7; D: TRBD1; DNA: TGTGCCAGCAGCCCTTCGGACAGGGGGCACGAGCAGTACTTC; CDR3: CASSPSDRGHEQYF
size: -; V: TRBV6-1; J: TRBJ2-7; D: -; DNA: TGTGCCAGCAGTGAAGCGGTACAGGGCATCTCCGAGCAGTACTTC; CDR3: CASSEAVQGISEQYF
size: -; V: TRBV27; J: TRBJ1-5; D: -; DNA: TGTGCCAGCAGTCCGGGAGGGCGCGGTCAGCCCCAGCATTTT; CDR3: CASSPGGRGQPQHF
size: -; V: TRBV28; J: TRBJ2-1; D: -; DNA: TGTGCCAGCAGTCTTCGTTTTTGGGCGGGTGCGGGAATCTACAATGAGCAGTTCTTC; CDR3: CASSLRFWAGAGIYNEQFF
size: once; V: TRBV11-3; J: TRBJ2-2; D: -; DNA: TGTGCCAGCAGCCCTAGGGGGGGGAACACCGGGGAGCTGTTTTTT; CDR3: CASSPRGGNTGELFF
size: -; V: TRBV29-1; J: TRBJ1-3; D: TRBD1; DNA: TGCAGCGTTGCCCTAGGACAGGGGAACTCTGGAAACACCATATATTTT; CDR3: CSVALGQGNSGNTIYF
size: -; V: TRBV28; J: TRBJ2-7; D: -; DNA: TGTGCCAGCAACCCCAGGGGCAACTACGAGCAGTACTTC; CDR3: CASNPRGNYEQYF
size: -; V: TRBV29-1; J: TRBJ2-6; D: -; DNA: TGCAGCGTTGGGACTGGGGCCAACGTCCTGACTTTC; CDR3: CSVGTGANVLTF
size: -; V: TRBV28; J: TRBJ2-2; D: -; DNA: TGTGCCAGCAGTTCGTGGGCCGGGACCGGGGAGCTGTTTTTT; CDR3: CASSSWAGTGELFF
size: -; V: TRBV5-1; J: TRBJ2-3; D: TRBD2; DNA: TGCGCCAGCAGCTTGGGACTAGCGGGAGTCACAGATACGCAGTATTTT; CDR3: CASSLGLAGVTDTQYF